This note documents a single T cell receptor (beta chain) sequence. Its target is not known. Germline V gives CDR1 SGHTA, CDR2 FQGNSA. This CDR3 contains 15 residues. V lost 5 bases to trimming and J lost 6 bases; unmatched junction nucleotides: 9. The data originate from a study of circulating and synovial CD4+ cells in juvenile arthritis. Study-level findings and limits: These blood cells shared more CDR3 sequences with synovium than bulk blood. Shared-clonotype fractions with synovium likely underestimate full repertoire overlap.

Samples derive from patients with active juvenile idiopathic arthritis. The repertoire was sequenced with immunoSEQ multiplex PCR; TCRdb's copy has only in-frame clones and lacks some. The sample records roughly 33,000 clones, 90% to 95% being singletons. The rearrangement uses TRBV7-2 and TRBJ2-1; the match to TRBD1 covers 8 bases. This TCR was sampled from a human donor with juvenile idiopathic arthritis. The sequenced sample consisted of CD4+ T cells from blood. The CDR3 reads CASSPRTGRSNEQFF. The CDR3 DNA reads TGTGCCAGCAGCCCCCGGACAGGGAGAAGCAATGAGCAGTTCTTC.